The 21 T cell receptor beta chains in this list originate from one sample, sequenced in a study of monozygotic twins with inflammatory bowel disease. TCRdb reprocessed the 5' RACE reads, keeping one entry per CDR3 protein, no DNA. Its table records about 160,000 distinct CDR3 sequences. Sequenced material: blood. These receptor sequences come from a human donor with ulcerative colitis or Crohn's disease, or a healthy co-twin of an affected twin (not recorded which).

The chain couples TRBV7-2 to TRBJ1-2. The CDR3 sequence is 14 residues long. Germline CDR1 reads SGHTA; CDR2 reads FQGNSA. The CDR3 region is CASSLRQPNYGYTF.

The chain is built from TRBV7-8 and TRBJ2-1; TCRdb calls TRBD1, which cannot be checked without DNA. CDR3 length: 13 amino acids. Germline loops: CDR1 SGHVS, CDR2 FQNEAQ. CDR3 amino acids: CASSYRVVDEQFF.

V usage is TRBV9 and J usage is TRBJ2-2; TCRdb's D gene call, TRBD2, goes unchecked for lack of DNA. Germline V lookup: CDR1 SGDLS, CDR2 YYNGEE. The CDR3 contains 18 residues. The CDR3 spells CASSSRGALSGNTGELFF.

The chain joins TRBV5-5 to TRBJ1-1; the D gene TCRdb calls, TRBD1, cannot be checked with no DNA. CDR1 is SGHKS and CDR2 is YYEKEE in the germline V gene (reference sequence). The CDR3 covers 16 residues. The CDR3 protein is CASSLMTGGENTEAFF.

The rearrangement uses TRBV15 and TRBJ2-1; TCRdb outputs TRBD2, but without DNA this stays unchecked. The CDR3 loop spans 15 amino acids. CDR1 is LNHNV and CDR2 is YYDKDF in the germline V gene (reference sequence). The CDR3 here is CATKGGLAAHNEQFF.

The chain combines TRBV29-1 with TRBJ2-3; TCRdb designates TRBD1, a call that cannot be tested without DNA. Per germline, CDR1 SQVTM and CDR2 ANQGSEA. This CDR3 comprises 14 residues. CDR3 sequence reads: CSVCQGRGTDTQYF.

The chain combines TRBV12-3 or TRBV12-4 with TRBJ2-3; as DNA is missing, the TRBD2 call by TCRdb cannot be tested. The CDR3 spans 16 residues. Here the CDR3 reads CASSTGLATSTDTQYF.

The chain carries TRBV10-3 and TRBJ1-3. Per germline, CDR1 ENHRY and CDR2 SYGVKD. The CDR3 length is 15 residues. The CDR3 spells CAISESRGSGNTIYF.

V and J are TRBV6-1 and TRBJ1-5. CDR1 is MNHNS and CDR2 is SASEGT in the germline V gene. This CDR3 region has 16 residues. CDR3 sequence reads: CASSEFWADSNQPQHF.

This rearrangement joins TRBV6-5 to TRBJ1-1; the TRBD1 assignment by TCRdb is unverifiable without DNA. From germline, CDR1 is MNHEY and CDR2 SVGAGI. This CDR3 region has 15 residues. The CDR3 sequence is CASSYSLDRGTEAFF.

The chain joins TRBV15 to TRBJ1-2; TCRdb's assignment of TRBD1 cannot be checked, as there is no DNA. Germline V gives CDR1 LNHNV, CDR2 YYDKDF (reference sequence). This CDR3 spans 13 amino acids. CDR3 loop: CATSRGTGYGYTF.

The chain is built from TRBV5-1 and TRBJ2-5; TCRdb calls TRBD1, which cannot be checked without DNA. The CDR3 contains 16 residues. CDR1 and CDR2 from the germline V gene are SGHRS and YFSETQ. CDR3 amino acids: CASSLGPGQGGETQYF. The entire variable domain, with the rest obtained from reference TRBV5-1 and TRBJ2-5, is as follows: KAGVTQTPRYLIKTRGQQVTLSCSPISGHRSVSWYQQTPGQGLQFLFEYFSETQRNKGNFPGRFSGRQFSNSRSEMNVSTLELGDSALYLCASSLGPGQGGETQYFGPGTRLLVL.

CDR3 region: CASSEQGVTGEQYF. The rearrangement joins TRBV28 to TRBJ2-7; TCRdb reports TRBD1, a call that lacks DNA to check it against. Per germline, CDR1 MDHEN and CDR2 SYDVKM. The CDR3 spans 14 residues.

The chain employs TRBV3-1 and TRBJ2-1; without DNA, the TCRdb call of TRBD2 cannot be checked. CDR1 is LGHDT and CDR2 is YNNKEL in the germline V gene (reference sequence). The CDR3 has 16 residues. This chain's CDR3 is CASSQARLAGDNEQFF.

The V call is TRBV18, the J call TRBJ1-1; TCRdb selects TRBD1, and the lack of DNA leaves this call unchecked. CDR1 and CDR2 from the germline V gene are KGHSH and LQKENI. CDR3 length: 15 residues. CDR3 protein: CASSRARSENTEAFF.

The rearrangement links TRBV5-5 to TRBJ1-5. This CDR3 is 15 amino acids long. CDR1 is SGHKS and CDR2 is YYEKEE in the germline V gene (reference sequence). CDR3 sequence: CASSFLSTINQPQHF.

V and J are TRBV7-8 and TRBJ1-6; TCRdb gives TRBD1 as the D gene, but with no DNA this cannot be confirmed. CDR1 is SGHVS and CDR2 is FQNEAQ in the germline V gene. This CDR3 contains 18 residues. This CDR3 is CASSLVPRTGEDRSPLHF.

The CDR3 loop reads CASSLYGGNQPQHF. The chain joins TRBV7-2 to TRBJ1-5. Looked up from germline, CDR1 is SGHTA and CDR2 is FQGNSA. This CDR3 has 14 amino acids.

V gene TRBV5-4 combines with J gene TRBJ1-1; the D call of TRBD1 rests on TCRdb alone, since no DNA is present to check it. The CDR3 extends over 15 amino acids. CDR1 SGHNT and CDR2 YYREEE come from the germline V gene (reference sequence). The CDR3 protein is CASSDSNGGLTEAFF.

The V gene is TRBV14, the J gene TRBJ2-1; TCRdb's assignment of TRBD2 cannot be checked, as there is no DNA. Per the germline V gene, CDR1 is SGHDN and CDR2 is FVKESK. The CDR3 spans 16 residues. The CDR3 spells CASSHPSGSLYNEQLF.

V is TRBV7-2 and J is TRBJ1-2. CDR1 is SGHTA and CDR2 is FQGNSA in the germline V gene. The CDR3 runs to 15 residues. This chain's CDR3 is CASSSIGVLGYGYTF. The full variable domain, with the rest looked up from reference TRBV7-2 and TRBJ1-2, is GAGVSQSPSNKVTEKGKDVELRCDPISGHTALYWYRQSLGQGLEFLIYFQGNSAPDKSGLPSDRFSAERTGGSVSTLTIQRTQQEDSAVYLCASSSIGVLGYGYTFGSGTRLTVV.